These T cell receptor beta chains were read from a single sample in a study of T cell changes during pregnancy in multiple sclerosis. Generated by immunoSEQ multiplex PCR, the TCRdb table keeps only in-frame clones and is missing some. The table includes tens of thousands of clones, 85% to 90% detected once. Sample: CD8+ T cells from peripheral blood mononuclear cells, taken in the third trimester of pregnancy. Receptor source: a female donor with multiple sclerosis, enrolled in a pregnancy study. Both conserved end residues are part of each CDR3. Each record gives: V gene, D gene, clone size, J gene, CDR3 protein, CDR3 DNA. The D gene is left open where the match is weak. Size is stated for part of the rows, as once, few or many counts, or as a class when the clone is expanded.

v_gene: TRBV5-6
d_gene: .
abundance: few
j_gene: TRBJ1-1
CDR3aa: CASSWGPNTEAFF
CDR3nt: TGTGCCAGCAGTTGGGGCCCCAACACTGAAGCTTTCTTT

v_gene: TRBV15
d_gene: .
abundance: .
j_gene: TRBJ1-2
CDR3aa: CATSSLEGAGGYTF
CDR3nt: TGTGCCACCAGCTCGTTGGAGGGCGCGGGTGGCTACACCTTC

v_gene: TRBV11-3
d_gene: TRBD1
abundance: .
j_gene: TRBJ2-1
CDR3aa: CASSLGTGRFNNEQFF
CDR3nt: TGTGCCAGCAGCTTAGGGACAGGCCGCTTCAACAATGAGCAGTTCTTC

v_gene: TRBV30
d_gene: .
abundance: .
j_gene: TRBJ1-3
CDR3aa: CAWAWSSGNTIYF
CDR3nt: TGTGCCTGGGCCTGGAGCTCTGGAAACACCATATATTTT

v_gene: TRBV5-6
d_gene: .
abundance: .
j_gene: TRBJ1-3
CDR3aa: CASSFGVESFAGNTIYF
CDR3nt: TGTGCCAGCAGCTTCGGGGTCGAATCGTTTGCGGGAAACACCATATATTTT

v_gene: TRBV5-6
d_gene: .
abundance: .
j_gene: TRBJ1-2
CDR3aa: CASSLGVDYGYTF
CDR3nt: TGTGCCAGCAGCTTAGGGGTGGACTATGGCTACACCTTC

v_gene: TRBV7-9
d_gene: TRBD1
abundance: .
j_gene: TRBJ1-1
CDR3aa: CASTLTGTGSTEAFF
CDR3nt: TGTGCCAGCACACTGACCGGGACAGGGAGTACTGAAGCTTTCTTT

v_gene: TRBV9
d_gene: .
abundance: .
j_gene: TRBJ2-3
CDR3aa: CASSVEGVDTQYF
CDR3nt: TGTGCCAGCAGCGTAGAAGGGGTGGATACGCAGTATTTT

v_gene: TRBV6-5
d_gene: .
abundance: .
j_gene: TRBJ1-2
CDR3aa: CASSYKARGHGYTF
CDR3nt: TGTGCCAGCAGTTACAAGGCGCGGGGACATGGCTACACCTTC

v_gene: TRBV6-6
d_gene: TRBD1
abundance: .
j_gene: TRBJ1-1
CDR3aa: CASSWTGTEAFF
CDR3nt: TGTGCCAGCAGTTGGACAGGGACTGAAGCTTTCTTT

v_gene: TRBV6-6
d_gene: .
abundance: .
j_gene: TRBJ2-1
CDR3aa: CASSYSGGAHDNEQFF
CDR3nt: TGTGCCAGCAGTTACTCTGGGGGGGCACACGACAATGAGCAGTTCTTC

v_gene: TRBV5-5
d_gene: TRBD1
abundance: few
j_gene: TRBJ2-7
CDR3aa: CASSPTLPIPGTGPYF
CDR3nt: TGTGCCAGCAGTCCGACATTACCCATACCCGGGACAGGGCCGTACTTC

v_gene: TRBV29-1
d_gene: .
abundance: once
j_gene: TRBJ2-4
CDR3aa: CSVEIGESIQYF
CDR3nt: TGCAGCGTTGAGATCGGGGAATCCATTCAGTACTTC

v_gene: TRBV4-3
d_gene: .
abundance: .
j_gene: TRBJ2-7
CDR3aa: CASSQTDQGNLYEQYF
CDR3nt: TGCGCCAGCAGCCAAACCGACCAGGGGAACCTCTACGAGCAGTACTTC

v_gene: TRBV12-5
d_gene: .
abundance: once
j_gene: TRBJ1-1
CDR3aa: CASGGEGGRTEAFF
CDR3nt: TGTGCTAGTGGCGGGGAGGGGGGCCGCACTGAAGCTTTCTTT

v_gene: TRBV7-9
d_gene: .
abundance: .
j_gene: TRBJ1-1
CDR3aa: CASSLVERNTEAFF
CDR3nt: TGTGCCAGCAGCTTAGTTGAGCGGAACACTGAAGCTTTCTTT

v_gene: TRBV19
d_gene: .
abundance: .
j_gene: TRBJ1-5
CDR3aa: CASKDPSSGLRKDQPQHF
CDR3nt: TGTGCCAGTAAAGACCCTAGTTCCGGGTTGAGAAAGGATCAGCCCCAGCATTTT

v_gene: TRBV11-2
d_gene: .
abundance: .
j_gene: TRBJ2-7
CDR3aa: CASSLEAGRGYEQYF
CDR3nt: TGTGCCAGCAGCTTAGAAGCAGGCAGGGGATACGAGCAGTACTTC

v_gene: TRBV9
d_gene: TRBD1
abundance: .
j_gene: TRBJ1-4
CDR3aa: CASSAYNRGYNEKLFF
CDR3nt: TGTGCCAGCAGCGCCTACAACAGGGGATACAATGAAAAACTGTTTTTT

v_gene: TRBV6-5
d_gene: TRBD1
abundance: .
j_gene: TRBJ2-3
CDR3aa: CASSPTGADTQYF
CDR3nt: TGTGCCAGCTCCCCGACAGGGGCAGATACGCAGTATTTT

v_gene: TRBV10-3
d_gene: .
abundance: once
j_gene: TRBJ1-1
CDR3aa: CAISENMYNAEAFF
CDR3nt: TGTGCCATCAGTGAGAATATGTACAACGCTGAAGCTTTCTTT

v_gene: TRBV30
d_gene: .
abundance: .
j_gene: TRBJ1-1
CDR3aa: CAWSLEPVNTEAFF
CDR3nt: TGTGCCTGGAGTTTGGAGCCAGTGAACACTGAAGCTTTCTTT

v_gene: TRBV7-7
d_gene: .
abundance: .
j_gene: TRBJ2-7
CDR3aa: CASSFNFGDRYEQYF
CDR3nt: TGTGCCAGCAGCTTCAACTTCGGGGATCGCTACGAGCAGTACTTC

v_gene: TRBV5-6
d_gene: TRBD1
abundance: .
j_gene: TRBJ1-4
CDR3aa: CASKTGQGTEKLFF
CDR3nt: TGTGCCAGCAAAACCGGACAGGGCACTGAAAAACTGTTTTTT

v_gene: TRBV4-2
d_gene: TRBD1
abundance: few
j_gene: TRBJ2-5
CDR3aa: CASSQAQKGVGRGIQETQYF
CDR3nt: TGTGCCAGCAGCCAAGCCCAGAAAGGAGTGGGCAGGGGGATCCAAGAGACCCAGTACTTC

v_gene: TRBV7-9
d_gene: .
abundance: .
j_gene: TRBJ2-7
CDR3aa: CASSPTDSPPYEQYF
CDR3nt: TGTGCCAGCAGCCCTACAGACAGTCCTCCCTACGAGCAGTACTTC

v_gene: TRBV28
d_gene: TRBD1
abundance: .
j_gene: TRBJ1-2
CDR3aa: CASSLPSTGDGYTF
CDR3nt: TGTGCCAGCAGTTTACCCTCGACAGGGGACGGCTACACCTTC

v_gene: TRBV9
d_gene: .
abundance: .
j_gene: TRBJ2-3
CDR3aa: CASSPRGVTDTQYF
CDR3nt: TGTGCCAGCAGCCCCAGGGGGGTCACAGATACGCAGTATTTT

v_gene: TRBV7-2
d_gene: .
abundance: .
j_gene: TRBJ2-3
CDR3aa: CASSPRSDPTDTQYF
CDR3nt: TGTGCCAGCAGCCCCCGGAGCGACCCCACAGATACGCAGTATTTT

v_gene: TRBV19
d_gene: TRBD1
abundance: .
j_gene: TRBJ1-5
CDR3aa: CASSPPDRVTQPQHF
CDR3nt: TGTGCCAGTAGTCCCCCGGACAGGGTAACTCAGCCCCAGCATTTT

v_gene: TRBV7-7
d_gene: .
abundance: .
j_gene: TRBJ2-1
CDR3aa: CASSRSGSSYNEQFF
CDR3nt: TGTGCCAGCAGCCGTAGTGGGAGCTCCTACAATGAGCAGTTCTTC